The 6 T cell receptor beta chains reported below all come from one sample, sequenced in a study of persistence of HIV-infected CD4 T cells. Nonspecific anti-CD3/anti-CD28 bead stimulation represents the broad CD4+ T cell repertoire. Sorting of responding CD4+ T cells relied on upregulated CD40 ligand together with CD69. Their antigens are not known. Sequencing used immunoSEQ version 4 in survey mode. TCRdb's copy holds only in-frame clones and misses some; the assay was immunoSEQ multiplex PCR. The sample consists of about 46,000 clones, around 89% of them appearing once. The material was CD4+ T cells sorted from PBMCs after roughly 18-hour stimulation, obtained from a patient who received antiretroviral therapy. These receptors all come from an adult woman with HIV who was CMV-seropositive.

CDR3 DNA sequence: TGCGCCAGCAGCTTGGGGGGAGTCAACACCGGGGAGCTGTTTTTT. It translates to CASSLGGVNTGELFF. The chain links TRBV5-1 to TRBJ2-2, with D perhaps TRBD2 (5 bases). The CDR3 consists of 15 residues. With 0 bases removed from V and 2 bases from J, the gap between germline ends came to 8 bases. Per germline, CDR1 SGHRS and CDR2 YFSETQ.

The V gene is TRBV7-2, the J gene TRBJ2-7; 11 bases map to TRBD1. There are 15 residues in the CDR3. Germline trimming cut 5 bases from V and 0 bases from J; bases unmatched to any gene: 3. CDR1 is SGHTA, CDR2 FQGNSA, per germline. The CDR3 sequence: CASSIGTGGSYEQYF. CDR3 coding DNA: TGTGCCAGCAGCATTGGGACAGGGGGCTCCTACGAGCAGTACTTC. Full variable domain (missing parts from reference TRBV7-2 and TRBJ2-7): GAGVSQSPSNKVTEKGKDVELRCDPISGHTALYWYRQSLGQGLEFLIYFQGNSAPDKSGLPSDRFSAERTGGSVSTLTIQRTQQEDSAVYLCASSIGTGGSYEQYFGPGTRLTVT.

In nucleotides, the CDR3 is TGTGCCAGTAGTATGGAGGGGATAAGGTTCTCCGGGGCCAACGTCCTGACTTTC. It codes for CASSMEGIRFSGANVLTF. The genes are TRBV19 and TRBJ2-6; TRBD2 might be the D (6 bases). Germline values: CDR1 LNHDA, CDR2 SQIVND (reference sequence). Between the trimmed V and J ends, which lost 3 bases and 4 bases, there was a span of 19 bases. The CDR3 length is 18 residues.

The rearrangement links TRBV10-3 to TRBJ2-7; no reliable D call. Germline CDR1 and CDR2: ENHRY and SYGVKD. Between the trimmed V and J ends, which lost 10 bases and 3 bases, there was a span of 16 bases. CDR3 length: 13 residues. CDR3 residues: CATCALDHYEQYF. The DNA of the CDR3 is TGTGCCACCTGCGCCCTAGACCACTACGAGCAGTACTTC.

Concerning this clone: At one end, the junction sequence differs from germline, possibly due to a read error. The chain employs TRBV30 and TRBJ2-5; D call uncertain. CDR1 and CDR2 from the germline V gene are GTSNPN and SVGIG (reference sequence). The CDR3 extends over 13 amino acids. CDR3 region: CAWRRPLQETQYF. In DNA, the CDR3 is TGTGCCTGGAGGAGACCCCTACAAGAAACCCAGTACTTC.

The J gene is TRBJ2-3, the V gene TRBV9; D is unresolved. CDR1 is SGDLS and CDR2 is YYNGEE in the germline V gene. The CDR3 consists of 16 residues. Trimming took off 4 bases at V and 2 bases at J, with 17 bases between the two ends. The DNA of the CDR3 is TGTGCCAGCAGCCCCAGTGGTAGCCGCTACACAGATACGCAGTATTTT. Its translation is CASSPSGSRYTDTQYF.